This TCR beta chain stems from a study of blood T cells in healthy people across ages. Across the whole study: About one barcoded TCR beta cDNA was captured per two T cells.

About 9.9 milliliters of peripheral blood were drawn from each donor. This clonotype was seen a few times. The antigen is not known. Study outcomes and limitations: Investigators treated diversity estimates from one million T cells as underestimates. What prevented conclusive comparison of naive and antigen-experienced cells was that PBMCs were unsorted.

The junction had 3 bases not matched to a gene; V was cut back by 3 bases and J by 10 bases. This CDR3 is 14 amino acids long. Germline-derived CDR1 and CDR2 are MNHEY and SMNVEV (reference sequence). Together with a sample-barcoded 5' primer, a J-beta primer mix was included in a second PCR lasting roughly 6 to 12 cycles. TCRdb re-analysed the 5' RACE reads in MiXCR, keeping a single row per CDR3 protein. The sample includes about 640,000 distinct CDR3 sequences, 58% of them seen just once. The sequenced sample was blood. The V and J genes are TRBV27 and TRBJ1-4, with 12 bases aligning to TRBD1. The TCR was taken from a man aged 60 to 75 in good health. CDR3 DNA sequence: TGTGCCAGCAGTTTTGGGACAGGGGGCGGAAAACTGTTTTTT. It yields the protein CASSFGTGGGKLFF.